The sequence of this T cell receptor (beta chain) was determined in a study of blood T cell repertoires in COVID-19. CDR1 SNHLY and CDR2 FYNNEI come from the germline V gene. The CDR3 has 14 residues. Trimming shortened V by 6 bases and J by 5 bases, and 11 bases separated the two germline ends. Generated by immunoSEQ multiplex PCR, the TCRdb table keeps only in-frame clones and is missing some. The data contain 200,000 to 250,000 clones, 70% to 90% of them singletons. Sequencing was done on a sample of peripheral blood. The receptor was derived from a woman in her sixties with active or convalescent COVID-19. The chain joins TRBV2 to TRBJ1-6; D call uncertain. Here the CDR3 reads CASRELPNNSPLHF. The CDR3 bases are TGTGCCAGCAGGGAGCTTCCCAATAATTCACCCCTCCACTTT.